This T cell receptor (beta chain) was sequenced for a study of CD8 T cells in Susac syndrome. TEMRA cells were enriched by FACS, and CD4+ and CD8+ T cells were negatively isolated. RNA totalling about 0.45 to 1 ug underwent reverse transcription with random hexamers. From the immunoSEQ multiplex PCR reads, TCRdb called clonotypes with MiXCR, one entry per CDR3 protein. The sample holds under 200,000 distinct CDR3 sequences, 90% to 95% seen once. Sequencing was performed on CD4+ T cells from PBMCs. This receptor was taken from a human donor with Susac syndrome.

CDR3 bases: TGTGCCTGGAGCCCACAGGACTACGAGCAGTACTTC. The encoded protein is CAWSPQDYEQYF. The chain has TRBV30 and TRBJ2-7, with D maybe TRBD1 (5 bases). Germline values: CDR1 GTSNPN, CDR2 SVGIG (reference sequence). V lost 3 bases to trimming and J lost 3 bases, with 9 bases between them. The CDR3 runs to 12 residues.